One T cell receptor beta chain is described in this entry. The sample belongs to a study of T cell responses to AZD1222 COVID-19 vaccine. Study summary: Some second doses came at about 4 weeks and others at about 12 weeks; these were pooled.

Sequenced by immunoSEQ multiplex PCR; TCRdb stores in-frame clones only, minus some. The repertoire holds about 95,000 clones, with roughly 91% as singletons. The V and J ends lost 3 bases and 6 bases respectively, with 12 bases between them. The CDR3 is made up of 14 amino acids. Germline V gives CDR1 WSHSY, CDR2 SAAADI. The chain uses TRBV10-2 and TRBJ1-5, with D tentatively TRBD1 (6 bases). This sequence was found in an adult in good health. Here the sequenced sample was peripheral blood, taken on day 0 of AZD1222 vaccination. CDR3 nucleotides: TGCGCCAGCAGTGAAAGGGGGTTGGGTCAGCCCCAGCATTTT. Residues: CASSERGLGQPQHF.